What follows are 9 T cell receptor beta chains derived from one specimen sequenced in a study of spatial heterogeneity in lung cancer. TCRdb called the 5' RACE reads again in MiXCR, with one record for every CDR3 protein. The sample carries some 21,000 distinct CDR3 sequences, around 5% recorded once. Time point defined: sample taken at primary tumor resection. Without sorting, whole RNA was sequenced from tumor, nontumor lung or frozen PBMC. Sequenced material: PBMCs, taken at surgery. These receptors were collected from a male donor with early-stage non-small cell lung cancer.

This clonotype was detected many times. The chain links TRBV27 to TRBJ2-2, with TRBD1 as a possible D gene (6 bases). The CDR3 is made up of 13 amino acids. The germline V gene encodes CDR1 MNHEY and CDR2 SMNVEV (reference sequence). The CDR3 coding sequence is TGTCCGGGCCGGGACACCAACACCGGGGAGCTGTTTTTT. Its translation: CPGRDTNTGELFF.

This clonotype was found a few times. The V call is TRBV20-1, the J call TRBJ1-1; a weak D match, TRBD1 (5 bases). The germline V gene encodes CDR1 DFQATT and CDR2 SNEGSKA (reference sequence). This CDR3 has 15 residues. The V and J ends lost 0 bases and 3 bases respectively, with 14 bases between them. CDR3 coding DNA: TGCAGTGCTAGAGATCGGACGACGGGGGACACTGAAGCTTTCTTT. Protein product: CSARDRTTGDTEAFF.

A few counts support this clonotype. The chain combines TRBV20-1 with TRBJ2-5; D call uncertain. Trimming stripped 3 bases from V and 5 bases from J, with 10 bases between. This CDR3 has 12 residues. Germline CDR1 is DFQATT and CDR2 is SNEGSKA (reference sequence). For the CDR3, the DNA is TGCAGTGCTAGGTTATTTGGGGAGACCCAGTACTTC. Translation gives CSARLFGETQYF.

The rearrangement uses TRBV6-6 and TRBJ2-7, with 8 bases matching TRBD2. Germline V gene lookup returns CDR1 MNHNY and CDR2 SVGAGI (reference sequence). V lost 2 bases, J lost 2 bases, and 8 bases stayed unmatched. The CDR3 loop spans 16 amino acids. CDR3 bases: TGTGCCAGCAGTTACCCCAGCGGGAGAGTTACCTACGAGCAGTACTTC. Amino acids: CASSYPSGRVTYEQYF.

The chain joins TRBV4-3 to TRBJ2-2, with D perhaps TRBD1 (7 bases). CDR3 length: 17 residues. Trimming shortened V by 4 bases and J by 4 bases, and 19 bases separated the two germline ends. Germline V gene data show CDR1 as LGHNA and CDR2 as YSLEER. CDR3 in amino acids: CASSRSLTRDSTGELFF. For the CDR3, the DNA is TGCGCCAGCAGCCGATCCCTGACGCGGGACAGCACCGGGGAGCTGTTTTTT.

This chain joins TRBV5-4 and TRBJ1-2; D is perhaps TRBD1 (6 bases). Germline V gives CDR1 SGHNT, CDR2 YYREEE (reference sequence). The V end lost 4 bases, the J end lost 4 bases, and 14 bases lay between the germline ends. The CDR3 consists of 14 residues. The CDR3 is CASSAGAVSYGYTF. In DNA form, the CDR3 reads TGTGCCAGCAGCGCGGGGGCAGTAAGCTATGGCTACACCTTC.

This clonotype is medium-sized. V and J are TRBV28 and TRBJ2-5; 7 bases agree with TRBD1. CDR3 length: 15 amino acids. V dropped 2 bases and J dropped 2; count of bases not matched to a gene: 5. CDR1 and CDR2 from the germline V gene are MDHEN and SYDVKM. The chain's CDR3 is CASSLVSRGQETQYF. The CDR3 DNA reads TGTGCCAGCAGTTTAGTATCCAGGGGGCAAGAGACCCAGTACTTC.

This clonotype came up many times. This rearrangement joins TRBV11-2 to TRBJ2-7; no clear D. From germline, CDR1 is SGHAT and CDR2 FQNNGV. The CDR3 contains 14 residues. V was clipped by 4 bases and J by 0 bases, with 10 bases between them. CDR3 loop: CASSSQRGSYEQYF. CDR3 coding DNA: TGTGCCAGCAGCTCGCAGAGAGGCTCCTACGAGCAGTACTTC. The complete variable domain, with remaining parts taken from reference TRBV11-2 and TRBJ2-7, reads EAGVAQSPRYKIIEKRQSVAFWCNPISGHATLYWYQQILGQGPKLLIQFQNNGVVDDSQLPKDRFSAERLKGVDSTLKIQPAKLEDSAVYLCASSSQRGSYEQYFGPGTRLTVT.

This clonotype appeared many times. The chain couples TRBV7-9 to TRBJ1-5, with TRBD1 identical over 8 bases. V was clipped by 5 bases and J by 6 bases; unmatched bases: 9. The CDR3 is 15 amino acids. Per the germline V gene, CDR1 is SEHNR and CDR2 is FQNEAQ (reference sequence). This chain's CDR3 is CASSTGQGYSQPQHF. In nucleotides, the CDR3 is TGTGCCAGCAGCACAGGACAGGGTTATAGTCAGCCCCAGCATTTT.